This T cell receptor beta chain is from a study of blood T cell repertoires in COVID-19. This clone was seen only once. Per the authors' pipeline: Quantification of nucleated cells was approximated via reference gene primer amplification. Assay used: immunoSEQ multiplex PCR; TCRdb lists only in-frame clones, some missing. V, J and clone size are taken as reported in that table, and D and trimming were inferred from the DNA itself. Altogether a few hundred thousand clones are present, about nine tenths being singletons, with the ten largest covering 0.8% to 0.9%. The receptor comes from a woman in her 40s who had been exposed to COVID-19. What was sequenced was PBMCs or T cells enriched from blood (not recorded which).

In nucleotides, the CDR3 is TGTGCCAGCAGCTTAACCCGACAGGGAGCTAACTATGGCTACACCTTC. Encoded protein: CASSLTRQGANYGYTF. V usage is TRBV7-3 and J usage is TRBJ1-2; TRBD1 matches at 7 bases. The CDR3 is made up of 16 amino acids. Unmatched junction bases numbered 4, after V lost 0 bases and J lost 0 bases. Germline V CDR1 and CDR2: SGHTA, FQGTGA.